This TCR beta chain comes out of a study of response to subunit inactivated influenza vaccine. General study findings and limits: The study's authors posited that every seasonal influenza vaccination enlists few new T cells.

Germline V lookup: CDR1 SGDLS, CDR2 YYNGEE. The junction had 5 bases not matched to a gene; V was cut back by 3 bases and J by 4 bases. The CDR3 runs 16 residues. This clonotype was seen a handful of times. The antigen is undetermined. TCRdb passed the RT-PCR reads through MiXCR, listing each CDR3 protein once. The data show fewer than 700,000 distinct CDR3 sequences, approximately 13% seen once. The chain is built from TRBV9 and TRBJ2-1; 12 nucleotides match TRBD2. The TCR comes from a man aged 50 to 60 who received an inactivated influenza vaccine. The source material was PBMCs from blood, sampled 40 to 50 days after vaccination. This chain's CDR3 is CASSAGLAGWYNEQFF. The CDR3 nucleotides read TGTGCCAGCAGCGCAGGACTAGCGGGATGGTACAATGAGCAGTTCTTC.